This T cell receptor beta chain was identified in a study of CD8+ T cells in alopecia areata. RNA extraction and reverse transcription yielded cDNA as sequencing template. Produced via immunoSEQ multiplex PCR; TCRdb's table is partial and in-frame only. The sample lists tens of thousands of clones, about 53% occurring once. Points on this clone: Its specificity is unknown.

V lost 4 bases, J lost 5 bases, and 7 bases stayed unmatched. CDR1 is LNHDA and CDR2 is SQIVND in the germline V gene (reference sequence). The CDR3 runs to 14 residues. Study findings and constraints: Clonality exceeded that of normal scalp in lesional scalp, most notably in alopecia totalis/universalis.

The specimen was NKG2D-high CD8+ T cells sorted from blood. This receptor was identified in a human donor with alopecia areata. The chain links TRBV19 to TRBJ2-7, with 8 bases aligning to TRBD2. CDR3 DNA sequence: TGTGCCAGTAGTACCCTCGGACTAGCCGACGAGCAGTACTTC. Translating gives CASSTLGLADEQYF.